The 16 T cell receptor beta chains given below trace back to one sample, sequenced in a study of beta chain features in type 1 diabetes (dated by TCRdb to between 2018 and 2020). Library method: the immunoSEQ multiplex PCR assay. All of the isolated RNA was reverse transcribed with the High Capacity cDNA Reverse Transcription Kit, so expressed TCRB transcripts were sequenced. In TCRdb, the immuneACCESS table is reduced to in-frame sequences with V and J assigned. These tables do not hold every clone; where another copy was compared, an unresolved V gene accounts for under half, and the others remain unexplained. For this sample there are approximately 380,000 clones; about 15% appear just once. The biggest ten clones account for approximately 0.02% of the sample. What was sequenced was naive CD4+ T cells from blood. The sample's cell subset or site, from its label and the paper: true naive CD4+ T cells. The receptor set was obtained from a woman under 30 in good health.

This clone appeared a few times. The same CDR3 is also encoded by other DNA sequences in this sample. The CDR3 DNA is TGCAGCGTTGCACAGAGCAATCAGCCCCAGCATTTT. Residues: CSVAQSNQPQHF. The chain has TRBV29-1 and TRBJ1-5; D is unresolved. The ends were cut back, 4 bases at V and 1 base at J, with 5 bases in the middle. The CDR3 is 12 amino acids. The germline CDR1 and CDR2 sequences are SQVTM and ANQGSEA.

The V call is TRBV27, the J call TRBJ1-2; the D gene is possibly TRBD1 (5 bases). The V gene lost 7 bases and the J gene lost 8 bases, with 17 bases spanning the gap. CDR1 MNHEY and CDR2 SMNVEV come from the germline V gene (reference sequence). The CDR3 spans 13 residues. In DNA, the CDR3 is TGTGCCAGCACCACACGGGTAGGGGAAGGCTACACCTTC. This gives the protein CASTTRVGEGYTF.

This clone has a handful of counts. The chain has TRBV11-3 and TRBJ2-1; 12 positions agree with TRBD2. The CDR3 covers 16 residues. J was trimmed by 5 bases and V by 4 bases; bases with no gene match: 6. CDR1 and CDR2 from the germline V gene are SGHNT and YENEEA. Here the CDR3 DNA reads TGTGCCAGCAGCTGGGGGACTAGCGGGTCTCACAATGAGCAGTTCTTC. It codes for CASSWGTSGSHNEQFF.

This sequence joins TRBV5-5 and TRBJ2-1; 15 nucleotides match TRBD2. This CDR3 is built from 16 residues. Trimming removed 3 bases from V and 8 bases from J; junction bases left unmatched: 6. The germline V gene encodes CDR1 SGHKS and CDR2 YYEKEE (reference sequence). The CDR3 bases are TGTGCCAGCAGCTCGGGACTAGCGGGAGGCCCCCATGAGCAGTTCTTC. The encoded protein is CASSSGLAGGPHEQFF.

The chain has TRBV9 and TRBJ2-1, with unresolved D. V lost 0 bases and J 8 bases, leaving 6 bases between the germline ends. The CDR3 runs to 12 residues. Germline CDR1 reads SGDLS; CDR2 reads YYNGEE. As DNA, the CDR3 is TGTGCCAGCAGCGTAGTCTTCGATGAGCAGTTCTTC. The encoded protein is CASSVVFDEQFF. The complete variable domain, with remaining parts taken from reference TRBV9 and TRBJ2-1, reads DSGVTQTPKHLITATGQRVTLRCSPRSGDLSVYWYQQSLDQGLQFLIQYYNGEERAKGNILERFSAQQFPDLHSELNLSSLELGDSALYFCASSVVFDEQFFGPGTRLTVL.

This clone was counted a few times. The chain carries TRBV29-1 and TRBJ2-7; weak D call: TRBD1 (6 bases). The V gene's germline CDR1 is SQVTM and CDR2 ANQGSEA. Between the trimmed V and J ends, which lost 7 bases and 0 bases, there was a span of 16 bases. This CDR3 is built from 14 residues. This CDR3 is CSAMGQDSSYEQYF. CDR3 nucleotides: TGCAGCGCGATGGGGCAGGACAGCTCCTACGAGCAGTACTTC.

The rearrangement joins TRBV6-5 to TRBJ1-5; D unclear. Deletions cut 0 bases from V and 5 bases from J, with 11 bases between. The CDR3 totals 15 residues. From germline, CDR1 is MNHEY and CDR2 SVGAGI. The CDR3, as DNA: TGTGCCAGCAGTTACTCGTTCAACTCGGATCAGCCCCAGCATTTT. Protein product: CASSYSFNSDQPQHF.

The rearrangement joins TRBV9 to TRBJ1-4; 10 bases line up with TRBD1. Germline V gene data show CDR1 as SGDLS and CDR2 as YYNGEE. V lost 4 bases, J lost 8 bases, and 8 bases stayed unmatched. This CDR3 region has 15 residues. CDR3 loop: CASSMTGQGNEKLFF. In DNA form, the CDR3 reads TGTGCCAGCAGCATGACGGGACAGGGGAACGAAAAACTGTTTTTT.

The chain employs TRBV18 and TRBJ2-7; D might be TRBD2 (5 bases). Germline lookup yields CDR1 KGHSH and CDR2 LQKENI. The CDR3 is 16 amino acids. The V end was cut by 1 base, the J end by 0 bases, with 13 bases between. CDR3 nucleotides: TGTGCCAGCTCACCACTGGAGGCAGGACTCTCCTACGAGCAGTACTTC. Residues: CASSPLEAGLSYEQYF.

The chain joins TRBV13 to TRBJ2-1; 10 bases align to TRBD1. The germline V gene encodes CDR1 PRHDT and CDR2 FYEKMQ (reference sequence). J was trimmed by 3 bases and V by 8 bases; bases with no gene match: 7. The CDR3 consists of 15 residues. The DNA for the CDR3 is TGTGCCAGCCTTCAGACAGGGGGCTTCTACAATGAGCAGTTCTTC. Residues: CASLQTGGFYNEQFF.

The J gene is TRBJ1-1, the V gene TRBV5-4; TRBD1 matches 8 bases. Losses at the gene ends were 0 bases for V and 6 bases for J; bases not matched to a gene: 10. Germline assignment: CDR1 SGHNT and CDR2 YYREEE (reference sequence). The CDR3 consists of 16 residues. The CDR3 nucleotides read TGTGCCAGCAGCTTGGGGCTAACAGGGGGTGGGCCTGAAGCTTTCTTT. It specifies CASSLGLTGGGPEAFF.

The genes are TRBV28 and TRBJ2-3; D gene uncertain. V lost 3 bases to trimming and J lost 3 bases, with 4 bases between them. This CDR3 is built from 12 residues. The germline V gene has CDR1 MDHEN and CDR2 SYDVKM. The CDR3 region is CASSFQTDTQYF. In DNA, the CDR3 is TGTGCCAGCAGTTTTCAAACAGATACGCAGTATTTT.

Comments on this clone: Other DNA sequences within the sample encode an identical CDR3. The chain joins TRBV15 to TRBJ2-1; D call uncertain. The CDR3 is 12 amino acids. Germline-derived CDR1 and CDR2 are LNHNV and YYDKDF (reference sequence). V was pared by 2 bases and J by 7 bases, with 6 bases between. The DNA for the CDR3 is TGTGCCACCAGCAGACAAAATAATGAGCAGTTCTTC. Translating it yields CATSRQNNEQFF.

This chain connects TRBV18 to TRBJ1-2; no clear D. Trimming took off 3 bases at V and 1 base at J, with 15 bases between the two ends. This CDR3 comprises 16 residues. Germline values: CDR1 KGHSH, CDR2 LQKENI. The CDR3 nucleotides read TGTGCCAGCTCACCCATGGTGGAGGGAAATAACTATGGCTACACCTTC. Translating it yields CASSPMVEGNNYGYTF.

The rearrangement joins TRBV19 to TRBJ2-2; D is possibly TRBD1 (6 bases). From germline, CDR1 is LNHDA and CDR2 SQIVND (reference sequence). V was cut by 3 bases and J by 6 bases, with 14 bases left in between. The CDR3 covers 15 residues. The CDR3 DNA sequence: TGTGCCAGTAGTATTAGGGGCAGGGGTTCCGGGGAGCTGTTTTTT. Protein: CASSIRGRGSGELFF.

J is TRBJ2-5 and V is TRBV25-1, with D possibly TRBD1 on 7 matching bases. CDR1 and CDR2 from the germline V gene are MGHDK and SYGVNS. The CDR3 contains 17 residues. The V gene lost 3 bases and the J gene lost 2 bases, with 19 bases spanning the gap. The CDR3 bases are TGTGCCAGCAGTGAGGGCGGTGCGGGACAGAAGCAAGAGACCCAGTACTTC. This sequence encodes CASSEGGAGQKQETQYF. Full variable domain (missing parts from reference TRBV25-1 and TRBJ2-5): EADIYQTPRYLVIGTGKKITLECSQTMGHDKMYWYQQDPGMELHLIHYSYGVNSTEKGDLSSESTVSRIRTEHFPLTLESARPSHTSQYLCASSEGGAGQKQETQYFGPGTRLLVL.